This is a list of T cell receptor beta chains from one sample in a study of blood T cells in healthy people across ages. From the 5' RACE reads, TCRdb called clonotypes with MiXCR, one entry per CDR3 protein. This table holds 700,000 or so distinct CDR3 sequences, 40% to 50% found once. Sequences were obtained from blood. These receptors all come from an elderly man in good health. Each CDR3 is given with its conserved first and last residue. D genes are given only for firm matches. Size is stated for part of the rows, as once, few or many counts, or as a class when the clone is expanded.

>TRBD1|TRBJ2-5|TRBV7-2|many
TGTGCCAGCAGCCCCGGGACAGGGGCCCAAGAGACCCAGTACTTC
CASSPGTGAQETQYF
>.|TRBJ2-7|TRBV10-3|.
TGTGCCATCAGTGAGTCGACAGCCAAAACCTACGAGCAGTACTTC
CAISESTAKTYEQYF
>TRBD1|TRBJ2-7|TRBV4-1|few
TGCGCCAGCAGCCAGGGGGGACAGGGGAATTCCTACGAGCAGTACTTC
CASSQGGQGNSYEQYF
>.|TRBJ2-3|TRBV7-6|many
TGTGCCAGCAGCCACAGCCCTCCTAGCACAGATACGCAGTATTTT
CASSHSPPSTDTQYF
>.|TRBJ1-2|TRBV29-1|few
TGCAGCGTTGAAGATCCGGGGGTGGACTATGGCTACACCTTC
CSVEDPGVDYGYTF
>.|TRBJ1-1|TRBV7-2|.
TGTGCCAGCAGCCACCCGGGAGGATCTGAAGCTTTCTTT
CASSHPGGSEAFF
>.|TRBJ2-1|TRBV20-1|.
TGCAGTGCTCCCGGGACCCAAAAAGGGTACAATGAGCAGTTCTTC
CSAPGTQKGYNEQFF
>TRBD1|TRBJ2-7|TRBV7-2|.
TGTGCCAGCAGCCGGACAGGTGTCTCCTACGAGCAGTACTTC
CASSRTGVSYEQYF
>TRBD1|TRBJ1-2|TRBV20-1|.
TGCAGTGCCCCCGGGACAGGGCGGTATGGCTACACCTTC
CSAPGTGRYGYTF
>.|TRBJ2-3|TRBV24-1|few
TGTGCCACCAGTGAGTCCCTTCCGGGACATTGGGATACGCAGTATTTT
CATSESLPGHWDTQYF
>.|TRBJ2-5|TRBV5-6|.
TGTGCCAGCAGCAGCGAGTGGGAGACCCAGTACTTC
CASSSEWETQYF
>TRBD2|TRBJ2-7|TRBV7-9|.
TGTGCCAGCAGCTATCTAGCGGGTTCTCCAAATGAGCAGTACTTC
CASSYLAGSPNEQYF
>TRBD1|TRBJ1-6|TRBV7-2|once
TGTGCCAGCAGCTTAGCAACGGCGGGACAGGGCTCCTATAATTCACCCCTCCACTTT
CASSLATAGQGSYNSPLHF
>TRBD2|TRBJ2-7|TRBV25-1|.
TGTGCCAGCCTCCGGCGGGAGTTGAATCACGAGCAGTACTTC
CASLRRELNHEQYF
>.|TRBJ2-1|TRBV11-2|once
TGTGCCAGCAGTCGAGGGGGGGGGACCAATGAGCAGTTCTTC
CASSRGGGTNEQFF
>TRBD2|TRBJ2-3|TRBV20-1|few
TGCAGTGCCAGAGGTTCTAGCGGTATTACAGATACGCAGTATTTT
CSARGSSGITDTQYF
>.|TRBJ2-1|TRBV28|once
TGTGCCAGCAGATGGTCCGGGCGGGGAGGATACAATGAGCAGTTCTTC
CASRWSGRGGYNEQFF
>.|TRBJ2-1|TRBV14|.
TGTGCCAGCAGTCCTAACAGAGGGGTGACCTACGAGCAGTTCTTC
CASSPNRGVTYEQFF
>TRBD2|TRBJ2-4|TRBV4-3|few
TGCGCCAGCAGCCAAACGACTAGCGCCAAAAACATTCAGTACTTC
CASSQTTSAKNIQYF
>.|TRBJ2-5|TRBV6-5|few
TGTGCCAGCAGTTACGAGGCCCCCGGGACCCTGGGGACCCAGTACTTC
CASSYEAPGTLGTQYF
>TRBD2|TRBJ2-7|TRBV28|.
TGTGCCAGCAGTTCCCGCGGGGGGTCCTACGAGCAGTACTTC
CASSSRGGSYEQYF
>TRBD2|TRBJ2-1|TRBV4-1|few
TGCGCCAGCAGACAAAGCATAGTAGCGGGGCCCTCCTACAATGAGCAGTTCTTC
CASRQSIVAGPSYNEQFF
>.|TRBJ2-1|TRBV5-1|.
TGCGCCAGCAGCTTGACTAGTCTCGGCAATGAGCAGTTCTTC
CASSLTSLGNEQFF
>.|TRBJ2-3|TRBV5-6|few
TGTGCCAGCAGCCCATGGGGGGAAGGAGTCGCGCAGTATTTT
CASSPWGEGVAQYF
>.|TRBJ2-1|TRBV9|.
TGTGCCAGCAGCGTAGGTTCGGGGTGGGAGACCCAGTTCTTC
CASSVGSGWETQFF
>.|TRBJ1-2|TRBV4-3|many
TGCGCCAGCAGCCAAGCAAATACACGGATTGGGGGCTATGGCTACACCTTC
CASSQANTRIGGYGYTF
>.|TRBJ2-3|TRBV6-2/TRBV6-3|.
TGTGCCAGCAGGCCTCCAGGGGGGACAGATACGCAGTATTTT
CASRPPGGTDTQYF
>.|TRBJ2-3|TRBV5-1|.
TGCGCCAGCAGCTTTAGGGGAAAAGGCACAGATACGCAGTATTTT
CASSFRGKGTDTQYF
>TRBD1|TRBJ2-5|TRBV20-1|few
TGCAGTGCCCCTAGGACAGGCTGGCAAGAGACCCAGTACTTC
CSAPRTGWQETQYF
>TRBD1|TRBJ2-2|TRBV20-1|.
TGCAGTGCTGAAGCAAGAGGACAGGGTGCGAACGGGGAGCTGTTTTTT
CSAEARGQGANGELFF
>TRBD2|TRBJ2-5|TRBV18|.
TGTGCCAGCTCACCGAGCGGACTAGCGGGAGAGGAGACCCAGTACTTC
CASSPSGLAGEETQYF
>.|TRBJ2-7|TRBV6-5|.
TGTGCCAGCAGTTTCTCTATAGGGGCAGGGAGACACGAGCAGTACTTC
CASSFSIGAGRHEQYF
>TRBD1|TRBJ1-2|TRBV5-1|many
TGCGCCAGCAGCTTCCCGGACAGGGTTGATGGCTACACCTTC
CASSFPDRVDGYTF
>TRBD1|TRBJ2-7|TRBV7-2|.
TGTGCCAGCAGCGTCCGGACAGGGGGCGGGAGTACCTACAATGAGCAGTACTTC
CASSVRTGGGSTYNEQYF
>.|TRBJ1-2|TRBV29-1|.
TGCAGCGTTGCCCAGGGGAACCATGGCTACACCTTC
CSVAQGNHGYTF
>TRBD2|TRBJ2-1|TRBV7-2|.
TGTGCCAGCAGCCTCGGGACTAGCGTCTACAACGAGCGGTTCTTC
CASSLGTSVYNERFF
>TRBD1|TRBJ2-5|TRBV2|.
TGTGCCAGCAGTGTGGACAGGGGCCAAGAGACCCAGTACTTC
CASSVDRGQETQYF
>.|TRBJ2-1|TRBV11-3|few
TGTGCCAGCAGCTTAGAGGGGGCGGGCGATGAGCAGTTCTTC
CASSLEGAGDEQFF
>TRBD2|TRBJ2-1|TRBV6-2/TRBV6-3|few
TGTGCCAGCAGTGCCTCGGGGACTAGCGGGGATGAGCAGTTCTTC
CASSASGTSGDEQFF
>TRBD2|TRBJ2-3|TRBV7-3|few
TGTGCCAGCACCCCGCTAGCGGGGCCCAAGGATACGCAGTATTTT
CASTPLAGPKDTQYF
>.|TRBJ2-2|TRBV3-1|.
TGTGCCAGCAGCCAAGAGCGCGGACTCGCCCGCGGGGAGCTGTTTTTT
CASSQERGLARGELFF
>.|TRBJ1-4|TRBV29-1|.
TGCAGCGTGGGTAAGGACAGCAGCAATGAAAAACTGTTTTTT
CSVGKDSSNEKLFF
>.|TRBJ2-3|TRBV7-2|.
TGTGCCAGCAGCTTAAACTACAACCCTAGCACAGATACGCAGTATTTT
CASSLNYNPSTDTQYF
>.|TRBJ2-5|TRBV18|many
TGTGCCAGCTCAAAGAATATTGAAGAGACCCAGTACTTC
CASSKNIEETQYF
>TRBD1|TRBJ2-5|TRBV6-2/TRBV6-3|.
TGTGCCAGCAGTCTCGTCGGGGGGACAGGGACGACCCAAGAGACCCAGTACTTC
CASSLVGGTGTTQETQYF
>TRBD1|TRBJ2-3|TRBV5-1|.
TGCGCCAGCAGCACGTCCGGGACAGCCACAGATACGCAGTATTTT
CASSTSGTATDTQYF
>.|TRBJ2-3|TRBV20-1|few
TGCAGTGCTAGAGATTCGCACTTCGATACGCAGTATTTT
CSARDSHFDTQYF
>.|TRBJ2-7|TRBV7-6|.
TGTGCCAGTAAGGTCGACTCCAGCTCCTACGAGCAGTACTTC
CASKVDSSSYEQYF
>.|TRBJ2-7|TRBV7-2|few
TGTGCCAGCAGCGCCCTTCGACTAGGTGAGCAGTACTTC
CASSALRLGEQYF
>.|TRBJ2-5|TRBV20-1|once
TGCAGTGCTAGGAGGAGGCTGTGGGAGACCCAGTACTTC
CSARRRLWETQYF
>TRBD1|TRBJ2-7|TRBV7-9|.
TGTGCCAGCAGCTCACATGACAGGGGGCTTTCCTACGAGCAGTACTTC
CASSSHDRGLSYEQYF
>TRBD1|TRBJ2-1|TRBV5-1|once
TGCGCCAGCAGCTTCACCGGGACAGGGGACCACAATGAGCAGTTCTTC
CASSFTGTGDHNEQFF
>TRBD1|TRBJ2-3|TRBV4-3|few
TGCGCCAGCAGCCAAGATTGGAGGCAACAGGGGGCGATGATAGATACGCAGTATTTT
CASSQDWRQQGAMIDTQYF
>TRBD2|TRBJ2-3|TRBV4-2|few
TGTGCCAGCAGCCAAGAGCCGATCGGGGGCCGACTAGCGGGGGGGCAGACAGATACGCAGTATTTT
CASSQEPIGGRLAGGQTDTQYF
>TRBD1|TRBJ2-3|TRBV3-1|.
TGTGCCAGCAGCCAAACGGGACAGCCTAATCTAGGACCGTTTTCCTCTAGCACAGATACGCAGTATTTT
CASSQTGQPNLGPFSSSTDTQYF